The 24 T cell receptor beta chains in this list originate from one sample, sequenced in a study of cytotoxic CD8 clonotypes in ibrutinib-treated CLL (TCRdb year 2021). In the paper's terms, the time point label means: 20 to 30 months on ibrutinib. Libraries were made using the immunoSEQ multiplex PCR assay. Here the immuneACCESS table is served through TCRdb, limited to in-frame sequences with V and J called. Missing clones are a known gap in these copies; in checked studies unresolved V genes cover under half, and the rest lacks a known reason. The sample records almost 250,000 clones, around 70% of which are singletons. The top ten constitute 15% to 19% of the sample. The source was PBMCs, collected after 24 months of ibrutinib treatment. Receptors were obtained from a human donor with chronic lymphocytic leukemia.

The chain joins TRBV19 to TRBJ1-5, with D perhaps matching TRBD1 (6 bases). The CDR3 has 13 amino acids. V dropped 8 bases and J dropped 4 bases, with 12 bases sitting between them. Germline V gives CDR1 LNHDA, CDR2 SQIVND (reference sequence). CDR3 loop: CASARGSNQPQHF. The CDR3 region has the DNA TGTGCCAGTGCCAGGGGTTCAAATCAGCCCCAGCATTTT.

The V and J genes are TRBV6-5 and TRBJ1-5; 8 nucleotides agree with TRBD1. CDR1 is MNHEY, CDR2 SVGAGI, per germline. V gave up 7 bases and J gave up 3 bases; unmatched junction bases: 5. This CDR3 spans 14 amino acids. The CDR3 reads CASNDRGFNQPQHF. The DNA of the CDR3 is TGTGCCAGCAATGACAGGGGATTCAATCAGCCCCAGCATTTT.

The rearrangement uses TRBV27 and TRBJ2-1; 10 nucleotides match TRBD2. From germline, CDR1 is MNHEY and CDR2 SMNVEV (reference sequence). The CDR3 runs to 16 residues. J was trimmed by 3 bases and V by 6 bases; bases with no gene match: 8. The CDR3 sequence is CASSPSRTSGYNEQFF. The CDR3, as DNA: TGTGCCAGCAGCCCATCTCGGACTAGCGGCTACAATGAGCAGTTCTTC.

CDR3 amino acids: CASSLVVLLGRGDGYTF. The DNA for the CDR3 is TGTGCCAGCAGCTTAGTAGTTTTGTTGGGACGAGGGGATGGCTACACCTTC. The genes are TRBV7-9 and TRBJ1-2; perhaps TRBD1 as D (5 bases). Germline CDR1 is SEHNR and CDR2 is FQNEAQ (reference sequence). V lost 1 base and J 6 bases, leaving 21 bases between the germline ends. CDR3 length: 17 residues.

This clone was counted once. This chain links TRBV18 with TRBJ2-2, with D perhaps TRBD1 (5 bases). The V gene's germline CDR1 is KGHSH and CDR2 LQKENI. The V gene lost 4 bases and the J gene lost 5 bases, with 17 bases spanning the gap. CDR3 length: 16 amino acids. The CDR3 here is CASSLQGHKGTGELFF. The CDR3 DNA is TGTGCCAGCTCACTACAAGGACACAAAGGGACCGGGGAGCTGTTTTTT.

The gene calls are TRBV7-2 and TRBJ1-2, with 9 bases matching TRBD1. The CDR3 length is 14 residues. CDR1 is SGHTA, CDR2 FQGNSA, per germline. Trimming at V came to 4 bases and at J to 7 bases, leaving 7 bases not matched to a gene. The CDR3 region has the DNA TGTGCCAGCAGCTCTGACAGGGGGGTTGGTGGCTACACCTTC. Protein sequence: CASSSDRGVGGYTF. Together with reference TRBV7-2 and TRBJ1-2, the CDR3 gives the full variable domain: GAGVSQSPSNKVTEKGKDVELRCDPISGHTALYWYRQSLGQGLEFLIYFQGNSAPDKSGLPSDRFSAERTGGSVSTLTIQRTQQEDSAVYLCASSSDRGVGGYTFGSGTRLTVV.

The J gene is TRBJ2-1, the V gene TRBV2; tentative D call: TRBD1 (5 bases). This CDR3 has 15 residues. V was cut by 3 bases and J by 0 bases, with 9 bases left in between. The germline gives CDR1 SNHLY, CDR2 FYNNEI. CDR3 sequence reads: CASSETVSSYNEQFF. The DNA for the CDR3 is TGTGCCAGCAGTGAGACAGTGAGCTCCTACAATGAGCAGTTCTTC.

This chain links TRBV6-1 with TRBJ1-1, with a weak D call TRBD1 (5 bases). There are 16 residues in the CDR3. Germline assignment: CDR1 MNHNS and CDR2 SASEGT. V gave up 3 bases and J gave up 1 base, with 15 bases separating them. The CDR3 spells CASSDLGLPGNTEAFF. CDR3 bases: TGTGCCAGCAGTGACCTGGGACTCCCTGGGAACACTGAAGCTTTCTTT.

The chain couples TRBV28 to TRBJ2-3; 9 nucleotides line up with TRBD2. The germline gives CDR1 MDHEN, CDR2 SYDVKM. The ends lost 5 bases at V and 5 bases at J; junction bases unmatched: 8. The CDR3 spans 15 residues. CDR3: CASSLGLAGVDTQYF. CDR3 nucleotide sequence: TGTGCCAGCAGTCTGGGACTAGCAGGAGTAGATACGCAGTATTTT.

The sample holds a few counts of this clone. CDR3 coding DNA: TGTGCCAGCAGTTACTCTCGGTCTGGGGCCAACGTCCTGACTTTC. It codes for CASSYSRSGANVLTF. The chain employs TRBV6-5 and TRBJ2-6, with D unresolved. V was trimmed by 0 bases and J by 1 base, leaving 4 bases between them. Germline CDR1 reads MNHEY; CDR2 reads SVGAGI. The CDR3 consists of 15 residues.

The gene calls are TRBV9 and TRBJ2-4; the D call may be TRBD1 or TRBD2 (5 bases each). Trimming removed 4 bases at V and 8 bases at J, with 19 bases between. The length of the CDR3 is 15 residues. CDR1 and CDR2 from the germline V gene are SGDLS and YYNGEE. Written as DNA, the CDR3 is TGTGCCAGCAGCTCCCCAGGGATGGGAGCGGACATTCAGTACTTC. It codes for CASSSPGMGADIQYF.

The rearrangement links TRBV19 to TRBJ2-7; TRBD1 matches at 9 bases. Germline CDR1 and CDR2: LNHDA and SQIVND (reference sequence). The CDR3 runs 14 residues. Trimming at V came to 6 bases and at J to 5 bases, leaving 8 bases not matched to a gene. Here the CDR3 reads CASSRRTGDHEQYF. The CDR3 DNA reads TGTGCCAGTAGCCGCCGGACAGGGGACCACGAGCAGTACTTC.

The sample holds a few counts of this clone. The chain is built from TRBV18 and TRBJ1-2; D call uncertain. Germline assignment: CDR1 KGHSH and CDR2 LQKENI. The CDR3 is 13 amino acids. V was trimmed by 0 bases and J by 2 bases, leaving 4 bases between them. CDR3 region: CASSPPQNYGYTF. In DNA form, the CDR3 reads TGTGCCAGCTCACCACCCCAGAACTATGGCTACACCTTC.

This clone was recorded a few times. The chain combines TRBV7-2 with TRBJ2-2; D may be TRBD1 (5 bases). V lost 2 bases to trimming and J lost 6 bases, with 16 bases between them. CDR3 size: 16 residues. From germline, CDR1 is SGHTA and CDR2 FQGNSA. DNA of the CDR3: TGTGCCAGCAGCTTAAACCAGGGAAGGATGGCCGGGGAGCTGTTTTTT. It translates to CASSLNQGRMAGELFF.

The count of this clone is one. V is TRBV6-5 and J is TRBJ2-7; D might be TRBD1 (7 bases). CDR3 length equals 14 residues. Germline CDR1 MNHEY, CDR2 SVGAGI. V lost 7 bases and J lost 6, with 19 bases in between. The CDR3, as DNA: TGTGCCAGCAAGCCCCAAACAGGGGAGGTCGAGCAGTACTTC. As protein: CASKPQTGEVEQYF.

This rearrangement joins TRBV9 to TRBJ2-3; 11 bases map to TRBD1. CDR1 and CDR2 from the germline V gene are SGDLS and YYNGEE. With 0 bases clipped from V and 0 bases from J, the junction kept 9 bases outside the gene matches. The CDR3 is 19 amino acids. CDR3 nucleotides: TGTGCCAGCAGCGTAGCCCCGGGACAGGGGGGTATCAGCACAGATACGCAGTATTTT. It encodes CASSVAPGQGGISTDTQYF.

This clone appeared a single time. The chain is built from TRBV6-5 and TRBJ1-4, with D hard to call. Germline V gives CDR1 MNHEY, CDR2 SVGAGI. Trimming pared 7 bases from V and 3 bases from J, leaving 12 bases between. This CDR3 is built from 14 residues. DNA for the CDR3: TGTGCCAGCACTCCGACTTCGGCTAATGAAAAACTGTTTTTT. This gives the protein CASTPTSANEKLFF.

The chain carries TRBV5-5 and TRBJ1-1; D call uncertain. Per the germline V gene, CDR1 is SGHKS and CDR2 is YYEKEE (reference sequence). This CDR3 spans 17 amino acids. V gave up 2 bases and J gave up 0 bases, with 17 bases separating them. The CDR3 DNA reads TGTGCCAGCAGCTTTTTGTTTTCAGGTTTCATGAACACTGAAGCTTTCTTT. Amino acids: CASSFLFSGFMNTEAFF.

This clone was seen a few times. The chain couples TRBV7-9 to TRBJ1-2; the match to TRBD1 covers 8 bases. Germline V gene lookup returns CDR1 SEHNR and CDR2 FQNEAQ (reference sequence). The CDR3 contains 14 residues. V trimming: 3 bases; J trimming: 3 bases; junction bases outside the gene matches: 3. CDR3 bases: TGTGCCAGCAGCTTTACGGACAGGGACTATGGCTACACCTTC. Its translation: CASSFTDRDYGYTF.

On this clone: The germline gene is not matched at one end of the junction; a read error may be the cause. This chain uses TRBV7-7 with TRBJ2-7, with TRBD2 matching 7 bases. The V gene's germline CDR1 is SSHAT and CDR2 FNYEAQ (reference sequence). This CDR3 comprises 15 residues. The CDR3 DNA is TGTGCTAGCAGCTTAGGGAGGGGACCCTCCTACGAGCAGTACTTC. Encoded protein: CASSLGRGPSYEQYF.

This rearrangement joins TRBV15 to TRBJ2-7, with D uncertain. The germline V and J ends were trimmed by 6 bases and 2 bases, with 8 bases remaining between them. CDR1 is LNHNV and CDR2 is YYDKDF in the germline V gene (reference sequence). The CDR3 runs to 12 residues. The CDR3 loop is CATSLGPYEQYF. The CDR3, as DNA: TGTGCCACCAGTCTTGGACCCTACGAGCAGTACTTC. The full variable domain, its missing parts supplied by reference TRBV15 and TRBJ2-7, is DAMVIQNPRYQVTQFGKPVTLSCSQTLNHNVMYWYQQKSSQAPKLLFHYYDKDFNNEADTPDNFQSRRPNTSFCFLDIRSPGLGDTAMYLCATSLGPYEQYFGPGTRLTVT.

This chain uses TRBV5-1 with TRBJ1-1; TRBD1 aligns across 9 bases. The CDR3 spans 13 residues. Germline CDR1 and CDR2: SGHRS and YFSETQ. V trimming: 3 bases; J trimming: 10 bases; junction bases outside the gene matches: 7. The CDR3 sequence is CASSSPNRGRAFF. CDR3 in DNA: TGCGCCAGCAGCTCTCCTAACAGGGGGCGAGCTTTCTTT.

In its sample, this clone was seen once. This chain connects TRBV6-6 to TRBJ2-7, with D perhaps assigned TRBD1 or TRBD2 (5 bases each). This CDR3 is 13 amino acids long. Trimming cost V 6 bases and J 4 bases, with 13 bases left between them. Germline V gene sequence: CDR1 MNHNY, CDR2 SVGAGI (reference sequence). CDR3 protein: CASSPGGDYEQYF. The CDR3 DNA reads as TGTGCCAGCAGCCCTGGGGGAGATTACGAGCAGTACTTC.

The J gene is TRBJ2-1, the V gene TRBV4-1; TRBD2 matches 12 bases. V lost 0 bases, J lost 8 bases, and 17 bases stayed unmatched. The CDR3 runs to 20 residues. Per the germline V gene, CDR1 is MGHRA and CDR2 is YSYEKL. CDR3 sequence: CASSQDPTRLAGEGRDEQFF. CDR3 coding DNA: TGCGCCAGCAGCCAAGATCCCACCCGACTAGCGGGAGAGGGTCGGGATGAGCAGTTCTTC.